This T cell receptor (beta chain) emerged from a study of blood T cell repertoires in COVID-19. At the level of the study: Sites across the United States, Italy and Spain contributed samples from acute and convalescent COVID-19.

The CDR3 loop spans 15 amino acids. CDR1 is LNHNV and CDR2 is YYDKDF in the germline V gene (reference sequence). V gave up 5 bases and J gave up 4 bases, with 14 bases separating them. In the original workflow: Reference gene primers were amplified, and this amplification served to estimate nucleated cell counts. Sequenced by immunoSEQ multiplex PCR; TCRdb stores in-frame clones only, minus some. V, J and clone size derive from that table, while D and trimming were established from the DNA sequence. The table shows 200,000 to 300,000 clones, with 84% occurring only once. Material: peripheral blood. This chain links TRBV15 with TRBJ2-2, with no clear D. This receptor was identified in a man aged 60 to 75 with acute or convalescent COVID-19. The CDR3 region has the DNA TGTGCCACCAGCGTGACAAAGTTCTCCACCGGGGAGCTGTTTTTT. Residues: CATSVTKFSTGELFF.